This record covers a single T cell receptor (beta chain). Its target is not known. The sample originates from a study of T cell responses to AZD1222 COVID-19 vaccine. The study, taken as a whole, reports: Spike-wide coverage was observed for vaccine-associated CD4 TCRs, with dominant responses at 160-218 and 743-854. No day 14 peak samples; only post-peak repertoires were characterized. Targeting of unmutated variant regions was reportedly seen in nearly half of spike-specific TCRs.

The germline CDR1 and CDR2 sequences are SEHNR and FQNEAQ (reference sequence). The CDR3 loop spans 15 amino acids. Trimming left V 6 bases short and J 4 bases short, with 19 bases between. Method: immunoSEQ multiplex PCR; TCRdb's copy keeps in-frame clones and lacks some. Among 75,000 to 95,000 clones, more than 70% were seen once, and the ten largest hold 10%. The V call is TRBV7-9, the J call TRBJ2-7; TRBD1 is a possible D gene (6 bases). The sequence was collected from an adult who received the MenACWY meningococcal vaccine as a control. This material consisted of peripheral blood, taken 28 days after the second dose of the MenACWY control vaccine. The CDR3 loop reads CASRPPQGQTYEQYF. The CDR3, as DNA: TGTGCCAGCAGACCGCCGCAGGGGCAAACATACGAGCAGTACTTC.